Listed here are 19 T cell receptor beta chains from one sample, sequenced in a study of OX40 agonist ivuxolimab in advanced cancers. Here immunoSEQ multiplex PCR was the method, and the copy in TCRdb shows in-frame clones only, minus some. The sample holds tens of thousands of clones; almost 95% are singletons and the top ten take approximately 3%. The sample in question was CD4+ or CD8+ T cells sorted from blood, obtained in a trial of the OX40 agonist ivuxolimab. Source of these receptors: an adult with an advanced solid tumor such as melanoma, head and neck, liver or kidney cancer.

The chain is built from TRBV9 and TRBJ2-3; TRBD2 agrees at 10 bases. Germline V lookup: CDR1 SGDLS, CDR2 YYNGEE. The length of the CDR3 is 20 residues. The J segment lost 1 base and the V segment lost 0 bases, leaving 14 bases of the junction unmatched. This CDR3 reads CASSVGTGLAGDTGTDTQYF. CDR3 in DNA: TGTGCCAGCAGCGTAGGGACGGGCCTAGCGGGGGACACGGGCACAGATACGCAGTATTTT.

This sequence joins TRBV29-1 and TRBJ2-3; no reliable D call. Per the germline V gene, CDR1 is SQVTM and CDR2 is ANQGSEA. Trimming removed 4 bases from V and 2 bases from J, with 10 bases in between. This CDR3 is 13 amino acids long. The CDR3 is CSVVPDYTDTQYF. The CDR3 DNA is TGCAGCGTTGTACCAGATTACACAGATACGCAGTATTTT.

The chain links TRBV19 to TRBJ2-1; 9 bases are shared with TRBD2. Trimming removed 3 bases from V and 4 bases from J; junction bases left unmatched: 10. The CDR3 has 17 residues. Looked up from germline, CDR1 is LNHDA and CDR2 is SQIVND (reference sequence). The CDR3 DNA reads as TGTGCCAGTAGTATTCCCAGACTAGCGGCCCCATACAATGAGCAGTTCTTC. Translated: CASSIPRLAAPYNEQFF.

This rearrangement joins TRBV5-1 to TRBJ1-1, with 8 bases aligning to TRBD1. V lost 4 bases, J lost 8 bases, and 4 bases stayed unmatched. The CDR3 sequence is 12 residues long. Germline CDR1 and CDR2: SGHRS and YFSETQ. CDR3 residues: CASSEDREEAFF. The CDR3 DNA sequence: TGCGCCAGCAGCGAGGACAGGGAAGAAGCTTTCTTT. Drawing the rest from reference TRBV5-1 and TRBJ1-1, the complete variable domain is KAGVTQTPRYLIKTRGQQVTLSCSPISGHRSVSWYQQTPGQGLQFLFEYFSETQRNKGNFPGRFSGRQFSNSRSEMNVSTLELGDSALYLCASSEDREEAFFGQGTRLTVV.

This clone occurred a few times. The gene calls are TRBV6-5 and TRBJ1-1; no clear D gene. The CDR3 is made up of 14 amino acids. Trimming left V 5 bases short and J 1 base short, with 11 bases between. CDR1 is MNHEY and CDR2 is SVGAGI in the germline V gene. CDR3 nucleotides: TGTGCCAGCAGTCCCCGGACTGGGAACACTGAAGCTTTCTTT. This gives the protein CASSPRTGNTEAFF.

The chain links TRBV30 to TRBJ2-3; 9 nucleotides align to TRBD2. V was pared by 2 bases and J by 3 bases, with 12 bases of the junction left unmatched. The length of the CDR3 is 17 residues. CDR1 is GTSNPN and CDR2 is SVGIG in the germline V gene (reference sequence). CDR3 DNA sequence: TGTGCCTGGAGTACCAAGCCTAGCGGGGTGAGGACAGATACGCAGTATTTT. This encodes CAWSTKPSGVRTDTQYF.

The V and J genes are TRBV9 and TRBJ2-1; 8 bases are a match to TRBD2. V lost 3 bases, J lost 3 bases, and 8 bases stayed unmatched. CDR1 is SGDLS and CDR2 is YYNGEE in the germline V gene. CDR3 length: 16 amino acids. This CDR3 reads CASSAGPSGLYNEQFF. The CDR3, as DNA: TGTGCCAGCAGCGCGGGGCCTAGCGGGCTCTACAATGAGCAGTTCTTC.

This rearrangement joins TRBV2 to TRBJ1-1; the D is unclear. V lost 6 bases and J lost 0, with 8 bases in between. The CDR3 is 13 residues long. Germline CDR1 is SNHLY and CDR2 is FYNNEI. The CDR3, as DNA: TGTGCCAGCAGACAGAATATGAACACTGAAGCTTTCTTT. This gives the protein CASRQNMNTEAFF.

The chain couples TRBV7-9 to TRBJ1-3; the match to TRBD1 covers 7 bases. The CDR3 sequence is 15 residues long. The trim removed 6 bases at V and 0 bases at J, leaving 5 bases unmatched. Germline CDR1 is SEHNR and CDR2 is FQNEAQ (reference sequence). The CDR3 DNA follows: TGTGCCAGCAGTCTGGACAGGTTCTCTGGAAACACCATATATTTT. Translating gives CASSLDRFSGNTIYF. The whole variable domain, remainder taken from reference TRBV7-9 and TRBJ1-3, is DTGVSQNPRHKITKRGQNVTFRCDPISEHNRLYWYRQTLGQGPEFLTYFQNEAQLEKSRLLSDRFSAERPKGSFSTLEIQRTEQGDSAMYLCASSLDRFSGNTIYFGEGSWLTVV.

The chain employs TRBV5-6 and TRBJ2-7, with TRBD2 identical over 13 bases. There are 16 residues in the CDR3. The V gene's germline CDR1 is SGHDT and CDR2 YYEEEE. The V and J ends lost 4 bases and 4 bases, in that order; junction bases with no gene match: 8. The CDR3 nucleotides are TGTGCCAGCAGCGGATCTACTAGCGGGAGGGGGTACGAGCAGTACTTC. Its protein product is CASSGSTSGRGYEQYF.

The V call is TRBV19, the J call TRBJ1-2; 7 bases match TRBD1. Germline CDR1 and CDR2: LNHDA and SQIVND (reference sequence). Trimming at V came to 6 bases and at J to 4 bases, leaving 8 bases not matched to a gene. This CDR3 is built from 14 residues. The CDR3 spells CASRTSGTVYGYTF. CDR3 nucleotides: TGTGCCAGTAGGACCAGCGGGACAGTCTATGGCTACACCTTC.

V is TRBV11-2 and J is TRBJ1-5; D is unclear. The CDR3 is made up of 16 amino acids. Looked up from germline, CDR1 is SGHAT and CDR2 is FQNNGV. The V and J ends lost 5 bases and 3 bases respectively, with 17 bases between them. The CDR3 loop is CASSIHGAVDNQPQHF. DNA of the CDR3: TGTGCCAGCAGCATACACGGCGCAGTTGACAATCAGCCCCAGCATTTT.

V gene TRBV5-1 combines with J gene TRBJ1-2, with a possible D match to TRBD1 (6 bases). V lost 4 bases to trimming and J lost 7 bases, with 8 bases between them. The germline V gene has CDR1 SGHRS and CDR2 YFSETQ. This CDR3 region has 11 residues. CDR3 residues: CASSNRVGYTF. In DNA form, the CDR3 reads TGCGCCAGCAGCAACAGGGTTGGCTACACCTTC.

The genes are TRBV18 and TRBJ2-5; D is unresolved. The germline CDR1 and CDR2 sequences are KGHSH and LQKENI. This CDR3 comprises 14 residues. Trimming removed 1 base at V and 1 base at J, with 7 bases between. The DNA for the CDR3 is TGTGCCAGCTCACCACTCCTGGGCCAAGAGACCCAGTACTTC. Protein sequence: CASSPLLGQETQYF.

The rearrangement joins TRBV6-1 to TRBJ2-7; 13 nucleotides align to TRBD2. Per the germline V gene, CDR1 is MNHNS and CDR2 is SASEGT. V gave up 5 bases and J gave up 6 bases; unmatched junction bases: 4. The CDR3 has 14 residues. In nucleotides, the CDR3 is TGTGCCAGCAGTCCGGGACTAGCGGGACCCGAGCAGTACTTC. Its protein product is CASSPGLAGPEQYF.

This chain joins TRBV2 and TRBJ2-5, with TRBD2 identical over 7 bases. With 5 bases clipped from V and 5 bases from J, the junction kept 8 bases outside the gene matches. This CDR3 is 14 amino acids long. Germline V lookup: CDR1 SNHLY, CDR2 FYNNEI. The CDR3 loop is CASSSQRGGETQYF. As DNA, the CDR3 is TGTGCCAGCAGTTCCCAGCGGGGAGGTGAGACCCAGTACTTC.

In this sample, this clone turned up once. This chain joins TRBV29-1 and TRBJ1-1; D gene unclear. Germline V CDR1 and CDR2: SQVTM, ANQGSEA. The CDR3 has 12 residues. Trimming took off 4 bases at V and 3 bases at J, with 9 bases between the two ends. This CDR3 is CSVGNSDTEAFF. The CDR3 coding sequence is TGCAGCGTTGGAAATTCCGACACTGAAGCTTTCTTT.

CDR3 in amino acids: CASHTGPGLMNTEAFF. CDR3 DNA: TGTGCCAGCCATACGGGACCGGGACTGATGAACACTGAAGCTTTCTTT. The rearrangement uses TRBV28 and TRBJ1-1, with D possibly matching TRBD1 (5 bases). The CDR3 has 16 amino acids. Looked up from germline, CDR1 is MDHEN and CDR2 is SYDVKM. Trimming left V 8 bases short and J 0 bases short, with 19 bases between.

V usage is TRBV5-4 and J usage is TRBJ2-7, with a possible D match to TRBD1 (6 bases). In germline, CDR1 is SGHNT, CDR2 YYREEE (reference sequence). Trimming took off 0 bases at V and 4 bases at J, with 17 bases between the two ends. This CDR3 has 16 residues. CDR3 region: CASSLVPQGVEYEQYF. For the CDR3, the DNA is TGTGCCAGCAGCTTGGTGCCACAGGGTGTGGAGTACGAGCAGTACTTC.